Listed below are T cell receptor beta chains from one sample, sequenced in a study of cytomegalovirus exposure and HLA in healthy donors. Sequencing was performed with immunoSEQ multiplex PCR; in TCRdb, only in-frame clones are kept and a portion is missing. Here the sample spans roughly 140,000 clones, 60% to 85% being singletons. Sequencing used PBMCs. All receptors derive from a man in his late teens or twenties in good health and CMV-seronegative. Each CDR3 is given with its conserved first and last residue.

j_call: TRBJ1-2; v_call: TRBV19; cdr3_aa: CASLGQNTHGWGYTF
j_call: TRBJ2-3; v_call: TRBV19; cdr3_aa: CASRTQGSADTQYF
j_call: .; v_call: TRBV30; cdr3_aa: CAWRVTSGGDEQYF
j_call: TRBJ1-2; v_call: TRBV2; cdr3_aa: CASSEGGGLYGYTF
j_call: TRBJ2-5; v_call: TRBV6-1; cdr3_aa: CASSVRDRGRETQYF
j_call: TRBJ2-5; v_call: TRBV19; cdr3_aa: CASSITSWGETQYF
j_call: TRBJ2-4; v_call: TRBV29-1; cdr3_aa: CSAGQGPNIQYF
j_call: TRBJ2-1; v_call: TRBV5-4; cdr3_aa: CASSRAGTGDYNEQFF
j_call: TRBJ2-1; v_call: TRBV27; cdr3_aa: CASSLSGSSYNEQFF
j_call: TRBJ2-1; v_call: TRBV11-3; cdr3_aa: CASSPNLMNEQFF
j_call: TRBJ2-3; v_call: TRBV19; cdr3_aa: CASSIEWGGADTQYF
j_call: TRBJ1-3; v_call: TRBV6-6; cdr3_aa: CASSYGRGSGNTIYF
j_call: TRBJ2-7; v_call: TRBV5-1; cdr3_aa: CASSLEGRGQGYEQYF
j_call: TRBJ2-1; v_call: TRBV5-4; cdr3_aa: CASSADRVNEQFF
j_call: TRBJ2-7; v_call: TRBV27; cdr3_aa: CASRDRALYEQYF
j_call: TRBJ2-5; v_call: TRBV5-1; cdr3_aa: CASSFPGVRETQYF
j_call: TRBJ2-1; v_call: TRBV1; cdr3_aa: CTSSQSPGLGCNEQFF
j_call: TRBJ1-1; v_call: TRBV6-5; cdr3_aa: CASSKYPGAEAFF
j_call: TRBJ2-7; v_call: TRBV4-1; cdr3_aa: CASSQEPSGAYEQYF
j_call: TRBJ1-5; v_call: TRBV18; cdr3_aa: CASSRTIRGLGDRGNQPQHF
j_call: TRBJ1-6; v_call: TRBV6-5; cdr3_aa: CASTGTGGSPLHF
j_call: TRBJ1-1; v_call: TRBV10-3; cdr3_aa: CAISGGGVNTEAFF
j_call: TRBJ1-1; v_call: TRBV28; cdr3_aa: CASRGGTRNTEAFF
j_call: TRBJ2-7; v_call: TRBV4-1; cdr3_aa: CASSYSGGPMGEQYF
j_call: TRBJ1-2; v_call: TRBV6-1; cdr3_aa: CATEQQGAYYGYTF
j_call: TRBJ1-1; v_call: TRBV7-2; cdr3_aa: CASSFRAANTEAFF
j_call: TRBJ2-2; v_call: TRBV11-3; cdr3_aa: CASKGPGNTGELFF
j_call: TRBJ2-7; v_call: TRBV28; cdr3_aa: CASSLAGTGVYEQYF
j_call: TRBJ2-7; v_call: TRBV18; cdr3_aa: CASSPSAGATYEQYF
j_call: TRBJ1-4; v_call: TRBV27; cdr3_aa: CASSPTRYGEKLFF
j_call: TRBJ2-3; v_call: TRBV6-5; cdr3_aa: CASSSPGLARDTQYF
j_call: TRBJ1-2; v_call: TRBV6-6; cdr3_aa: CASRQEAQGYTF
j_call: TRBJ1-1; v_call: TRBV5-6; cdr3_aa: CASSLDRGRGAFF
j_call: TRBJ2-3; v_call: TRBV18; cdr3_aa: CASSLTGTDTQYF
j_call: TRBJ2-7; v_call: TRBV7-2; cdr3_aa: CASSLLASTLLYF
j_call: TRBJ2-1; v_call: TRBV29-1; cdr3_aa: CSVGGRTGTSGRAEFQFF
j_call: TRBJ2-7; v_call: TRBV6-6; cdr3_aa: CASSSLAYEQYF